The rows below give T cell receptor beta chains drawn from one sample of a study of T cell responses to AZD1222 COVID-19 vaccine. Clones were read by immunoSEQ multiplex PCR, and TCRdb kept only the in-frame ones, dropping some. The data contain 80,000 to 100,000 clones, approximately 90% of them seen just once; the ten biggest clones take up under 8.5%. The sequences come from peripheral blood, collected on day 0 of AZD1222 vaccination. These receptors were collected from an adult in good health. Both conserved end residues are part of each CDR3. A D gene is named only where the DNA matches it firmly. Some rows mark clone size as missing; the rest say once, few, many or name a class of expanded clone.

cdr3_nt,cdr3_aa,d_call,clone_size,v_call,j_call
TGTGCCAGCAGGGGGGAGGTGCATCAGCCCCAGCATTTT,CASRGEVHQPQHF,-,-,TRBV25-1,TRBJ1-5
TGTGCCAGCAGCTTAGGGCCTAGCGGGCAAGATACGCAGTATTTT,CASSLGPSGQDTQYF,TRBD2,-,TRBV7-2,TRBJ2-3
TGTGCCAGCAGCTTAACGGCAGCCATAGGTTCACCCCTCCACTTT,CASSLTAAIGSPLHF,-,-,TRBV7-2,TRBJ1-6
TGTGCCAGCAGTTATGGAGGCAGGGTCAACTCACCCCTCCACTTT,CASSYGGRVNSPLHF,-,-,TRBV28,TRBJ1-6
TGTGCCAGTAGTAGGGGCCGGGGCTACAATGAGCAGTTCTTC,CASSRGRGYNEQFF,-,-,TRBV19,TRBJ2-1
TGCGCCAGCAGCCAAGCGACAGGGGATCGTCTTGGCTACACCTTC,CASSQATGDRLGYTF,TRBD1,-,TRBV4-1,TRBJ1-2
TGTGCCAGCAGCCTCCGACAGGGGGCCACCGGGGAGCTGTTTTTT,CASSLRQGATGELFF,TRBD1,-,TRBV7-2,TRBJ2-2
TGTGCCAGCAGTTTATCAGTAGCGCCGTACAATGAGCAGTTCTTC,CASSLSVAPYNEQFF,-,-,TRBV27,TRBJ2-1
TGTGCCAGCAGCTCGGGACCGCCTGGGGCCAACGTCCTGACTTTC,CASSSGPPGANVLTF,-,-,TRBV5-6,TRBJ2-6
TGTGCCATCAGGAACCCGGGACACTCTGGAAACACCATATATTTT,CAIRNPGHSGNTIYF,-,-,TRBV10-3,TRBJ1-3
TGTGCCAGCAGTCCACAGGGAAGTTATTCACCCCTCCACTTT,CASSPQGSYSPLHF,-,-,TRBV11-2,TRBJ1-6
TGTGCCAGCAGCTTAGTGGCTAGAGGGAACACCGGGGAGCTGTTTTTT,CASSLVARGNTGELFF,-,-,TRBV7-6,TRBJ2-2
TGCAGCGTGGGGGGACTTTCCTACGAGCAGTACTTC,CSVGGLSYEQYF,-,-,TRBV29-1,TRBJ2-7
TGTGCCAGCAGTTACTCGCCCGGGACGCGGGAAAATGGCTACACCTTC,CASSYSPGTRENGYTF,-,once,TRBV6-5,TRBJ1-2
TGCAGCGCCTCGACAGGGGTGAACACTGAAGCTTTCTTT,CSASTGVNTEAFF,TRBD1,-,TRBV29-1,TRBJ1-1
TGCAGCGTTGGAAAAGCAATGTCAGATACGCAGTATTTT,CSVGKAMSDTQYF,-,-,TRBV29-1,TRBJ2-3
TGTGCCAGCAGTTACCAGACAGGGGACACTGAAGCTTTCTTT,CASSYQTGDTEAFF,TRBD1,-,TRBV6-6,TRBJ1-1
TGTGCCAGCAGCAAGACTAGCGGGACAGTGGAGACCCAGTACTTC,CASSKTSGTVETQYF,TRBD2,-,TRBV6-5,TRBJ2-5
TGTGCCAGCAGTTTCTCCGGGGGGAATGAGCAGTTCTTC,CASSFSGGNEQFF,TRBD2,-,TRBV12-3/TRBV12-4,TRBJ2-1
TGTGCCAGCACCTCCCGAGTGGGATACGAGCAGTACTTC,CASTSRVGYEQYF,-,-,TRBV7-2,TRBJ2-7
TGTGCCAGCAGCCCCGGGACAGGGGGAAGCTCTGGAAACACCATATATTTT,CASSPGTGGSSGNTIYF,TRBD1,-,TRBV11-2,TRBJ1-3
TGTGCTAGCAGCCCAGGACCGATGAAGGCTGAAGCTTTCTTT,CASSPGPMKAEAFF,-,-,TRBV7-7,TRBJ1-1
TGTGCCAGCAGCGTCGGGACCGTTCGATACGGCTACACCTTC,CASSVGTVRYGYTF,-,-,TRBV7-2,TRBJ1-2
TGCGCCAGCAGCCAGGGACACGGGGGGACTGAAGCTTTCTTT,CASSQGHGGTEAFF,-,-,TRBV5-1,TRBJ1-1